The 20 T cell receptor beta chains below were found in one sample sequenced in a study of CD4 and CD8 cells across lung adenocarcinoma regions. TCRdb re-derived calls from the PCR reads in MiXCR, one entry per CDR3 protein. The sample includes roughly 20,000 distinct CDR3 sequences, about half of them seen just once. The sample comprised CD8+ T cells from the center of a lung tumor. These receptors were collected from a female donor with lung adenocarcinoma. The CD4 and CD8 labels of this study may be unreliable.

The chain combines TRBV27 with TRBJ2-3; D gene uncertain. Between the trimmed V and J ends, which lost 5 bases and 12 bases, there was a span of 27 bases. The CDR3 contains 16 residues. In germline, CDR1 is MNHEY, CDR2 SMNVEV (reference sequence). In nucleotides, the CDR3 is TGTGCCAGCAGTCGAGCCGGGCCAGGAGCCAAAAACACTCAGTATTTT. Residues: CASSRAGPGAKNTQYF.

This clonotype was detected many times. The chain carries TRBV7-2 and TRBJ2-1, with unresolved D. The V gene lost 1 base and the J gene lost 7 bases, with 14 bases spanning the gap. CDR3 length: 15 residues. Germline V CDR1 and CDR2: SGHTA, FQGNSA. The CDR3 here is CASSLGGSRRNEQFF. Written as DNA, the CDR3 is TGTGCCAGCAGCTTAGGAGGTTCCAGGCGAAATGAGCAGTTCTTC.

In the case of this clonotype: Relative to the germline gene, one junction end is altered; a read error may explain this. This chain uses TRBV6-1 with TRBJ2-5; D possibly uses TRBD1 or TRBD2 (6 bases each). CDR1 is MNHNS, CDR2 SASEGT, per germline. This CDR3 contains 16 residues. CDR3 loop: CASAGLGGRDKEIQYF. In nucleotides, the CDR3 is TGTGCCAGCGCGGGGCTCGGGGGCCGTGACAAAGAGATCCAGTACTTC.

This clonotype was counted between two and nine times. The V call is TRBV11-3, the J call TRBJ1-5, with D unclear. Trimming took off 1 base at V and 1 base at J, with 14 bases between the two ends. The V gene's germline CDR1 is SGHNT and CDR2 YENEEA. This CDR3 spans 17 amino acids. CDR3 coding DNA: TGTGCCAGCAGCTTAGCCAACCGGGAACCCAGCAATCAGCCCCAGCATTTT. Translated, it gives CASSLANREPSNQPQHF.

This clonotype was seen a single time. This is likely a read error, given that the CDR3 carries no conserved phenylalanine or tryptophan at its end. The genes are TRBV27 and TRBJ2-5, with TRBD2 as a possible D gene (7 bases). This CDR3 is 16 amino acids long. Germline values: CDR1 MNHEY, CDR2 SMNVEV (reference sequence). The CDR3 here is CASSPLWGGGYETQYV. The CDR3, as DNA: TGTGCCAGCAGTCCCCTGTGGGGGGGCGGGTATGAGACGCAGTACGTC.

As concerns this clonotype: Mismatch with germline at one junction end may stem from a read error. The chain employs TRBV6-1 and TRBJ2-3; D uncertain. Germline-derived CDR1 and CDR2 are MNHNS and SASEGT. This CDR3 region has 13 residues. The CDR3 DNA reads TGTGCCAGCAGCGCGGTCGACGGAGAGACCCAGTATTTC. As protein: CASSAVDGETQYF.

There are many counts of this clonotype. This rearrangement joins TRBV6-5 to TRBJ2-7; no reliable D call. The germline gives CDR1 MNHEY, CDR2 SVGAGI. The ends were cut back, 0 bases at V and 6 bases at J, with 3 bases in the middle. The CDR3 spans 11 residues. Written as DNA, the CDR3 is TGTGCCAGCAGTTACTCAGGCGAGCAGTACTTC. Its translation: CASSYSGEQYF.

The V call is TRBV27, the J call TRBJ2-2, with D possibly being TRBD2 (5 bases). The J call may be mistaken, given a closer DNA end match to TRBJ2-3. The CDR3 loop spans 13 amino acids. From germline, CDR1 is MNHEY and CDR2 SMNVEV (reference sequence). Here the CDR3 DNA reads TGTGCCAGCAGTTTAGGGAGCACCGAGGCGCAGTATTTT. Its protein is CASSLGSTEAQYF.

CDR3 nucleotides: TGTGCCACGGGGCTGCGAGCCACAGACACTCAGTACTTC. Amino acid sequence: CATGLRATDTQYF. The chain joins TRBV27 to TRBJ2-4; TRBD1 or TRBD2 may be the D gene (5 bases each). V lost 10 bases to trimming and J lost 12 bases, with 22 bases between them. The CDR3 loop spans 13 amino acids. Germline-derived CDR1 and CDR2 are MNHEY and SMNVEV (reference sequence).

Note on this clonotype: Germline is not matched at one junction end, which may reflect a read error. The J gene is TRBJ2-3, the V gene TRBV4-1; possibly TRBD1 for D (5 bases). This CDR3 is built from 15 residues. CDR1 MGHRA and CDR2 YSYEKL come from the germline V gene. The CDR3 sequence is CATGQGVRNPDTQYF. The CDR3 DNA reads TGCGCCACGGGCCAAGGGGTCCGTAACCCAGATACGCAGTACTTT.

This chain joins TRBV6-1 and TRBJ2-5; 8 bases align to TRBD1. The closer fit of TRBJ2-7 to the DNA end suggests the J call may be wrong. This CDR3 comprises 14 residues. The germline V gene has CDR1 MNHNS and CDR2 SASEGT. The chain's CDR3 is CASRKQGVRYEQYF. The CDR3 DNA reads as TGTGCCAGCAGAAAACAGGGGGTCCGGTACGAGCAGTACTTC.

Within the sample, this clonotype is medium-sized. The chain is built from TRBV12-3 or TRBV12-4 and TRBJ2-1, with D possibly being TRBD2 (6 bases). V lost 6 bases, J lost 8 bases, and 11 bases lay in between. The CDR3 totals 12 residues. The chain's CDR3 is CASSPGGDEQFF. For the CDR3, the DNA is TGTGCCAGCAGCCCCGGAGGGGATGAGCAGTTCTTC.

The rearrangement joins TRBV27 to TRBJ2-4, with 9 bases aligning to TRBD2. The CDR3 length is 14 residues. Germline V gives CDR1 MNHEY, CDR2 SMNVEV (reference sequence). CDR3 in amino acids: CGGAGGRAKDTQYF. The CDR3 nucleotides are TGTGGCGGCGCGGGGGGGCGAGCCAAAGATACTCAGTACTTC.

This clonotype showed up many times. The chain carries TRBV24-1 and TRBJ2-5; no reliable D call. Trimming stripped 1 base from V and 5 bases from J, with 4 bases between. The CDR3 runs to 12 residues. CDR1 is KGHDR and CDR2 is SFDVKD in the germline V gene. CDR3 protein: CATSDFSETQYF. CDR3 nucleotide sequence: TGTGCCACCAGTGATTTTAGTGAGACCCAGTACTTC.

In this sample, this clonotype is medium-sized. This chain joins TRBV12-3 or TRBV12-4 and TRBJ2-2; the D is unclear. CDR3 length equals 12 residues. V dropped 6 bases and J dropped 8 bases, with 10 bases sitting between them. CDR3 protein: CASSPLEGELFF. The DNA for the CDR3 is TGTGCCAGCAGCCCCCTAGAAGGGGAGCTGTTTTTT.

This chain links TRBV6-1 with TRBJ2-4; D perhaps matches TRBD1 (5 bases). V was cut by 7 bases and J by 13 bases, with 32 bases left in between. CDR3 length: 17 amino acids. From germline, CDR1 is MNHNS and CDR2 SASEGT. The CDR3 is CASTDPGLAGHPNEQYF. The CDR3 DNA reads TGTGCCAGCACCGACCCTGGGCTGGCTGGACATCCAAATGAGCAGTACTTC.

Comment on this clonotype: One end of the junction fails to match germline, which may point to a read error. The V call is TRBV10-3, the J call TRBJ2-5, with D perhaps matching TRBD1 (5 bases). The CDR3 runs to 14 residues. Germline V gene lookup returns CDR1 ENHRY and CDR2 SYGVKD. CDR3 in DNA: TGTGCGGGGCACGGGCCCGGAGACCGAGAGACTCAGTACTTC. It translates to CAGHGPGDRETQYF.

There are many counts of this clonotype. The chain has TRBV5-1 and TRBJ2-1; 8 nucleotides agree with TRBD2. Germline loops: CDR1 SGHRS, CDR2 YFSETQ. The CDR3 contains 16 residues. J lost 6 bases, V lost 1 base, and 9 bases had no gene match. CDR3 region: CASSLISSGRGNEQFF. CDR3 bases: TGCGCCAGCAGCTTGATATCCAGCGGGAGAGGCAATGAGCAGTTCTTC.

The rearrangement joins TRBV7-8 to TRBJ2-5; 7 nucleotides align to TRBD2. The assigned J gene may be wrong: the sequence end matches TRBJ2-7 better. The CDR3 has 15 residues. Germline V gene data show CDR1 as SGHVS and CDR2 as FQNEAQ. CDR3 region: CASSFQRDPSYEQYF. In DNA form, the CDR3 reads TGTGCCAGCAGCTTCCAGCGGGACCCCTCCTACGAGCAGTACTTC.

As concerns this clonotype: The junction does not match germline at one end; this may be a read error. CDR3 nucleotides: TGTGCCAGCAGTGAAAATCCGGGACAGGGCAATCAGCCCCACCACTTT. It translates to CASSENPGQGNQPHHF. The chain joins TRBV6-1 to TRBJ1-5; TRBD1 aligns across 9 bases. Germline V gene data show CDR1 as MNHNS and CDR2 as SASEGT. CDR3 length: 16 amino acids.